A selection of T cell receptor beta chains follows, all from one sample in a study of blood T cell repertoires in COVID-19. Sequenced by immunoSEQ multiplex PCR; TCRdb stores in-frame clones only, minus some. In the table there are approximately 260,000 clones, 75% to 90% of which are singletons. The sample consisted of peripheral blood. Source of these receptors: a human donor in a cohort sampled during active COVID-19. Each CDR3 is given with its conserved first and last residue. D genes are given only for firm matches. A row's size may be missing; if present it is once, few, many or a size class.

clone_size	v_call	j_call	d_call	cdr3_aa	cdr3_nt
once	TRBV9	TRBJ2-7	TRBD2	CASSIGLAGVYEQYF	TGTGCCAGCAGCATCGGACTAGCGGGAGTCTACGAGCAGTACTTC
-	TRBV9	TRBJ2-7	TRBD2	CASSHSPKLAGGTYEQYF	TGTGCCAGCAGCCACAGTCCAAAATTAGCGGGGGGGACCTACGAGCAGTACTTC
-	TRBV5-1	TRBJ2-1	TRBD2	CASSLTSGSHYNEQFF	TGCGCCAGCAGCTTGACTAGCGGGAGTCACTACAATGAGCAGTTCTTC
-	TRBV18	TRBJ2-1	-	CASSPGLFNEQFF	TGTGCCAGCTCACCGGGACTTTTCAATGAGCAGTTCTTC
-	TRBV7-8	TRBJ1-2	-	CASSSETGTWGYTF	TGTGCCAGCAGCTCGGAAACAGGGACATGGGGCTACACCTTC
-	TRBV7-2	TRBJ2-7	-	CASSLAAGANEQYF	TGTGCCAGCAGCTTAGCGGCAGGGGCGAACGAGCAGTACTTC
-	TRBV7-2	TRBJ2-4	TRBD2	CASSLGGGQDIQYF	TGTGCCAGCAGCTTGGGCGGGGGGCAGGACATTCAGTACTTC
-	TRBV2	TRBJ2-7	-	CASSERATRQYF	TGTGCCAGCAGTGAACGTGCTACGAGGCAGTACTTC
-	TRBV28	TRBJ2-6	-	CASSSFNSGANVLTF	TGTGCCAGCAGTTCTTTTAACTCTGGGGCCAACGTCCTGACTTTC
few	TRBV2	TRBJ1-5	-	CASMGRAIYSNQPQHF	TGTGCCAGCATGGGCAGGGCCATCTATAGCAATCAGCCCCAGCATTTT
-	TRBV2	TRBJ1-4	TRBD1	CASSNQGGGVEKLFF	TGTGCCAGCAGTAACCAGGGGGGAGGTGTTGAAAAACTGTTTTTT
few	TRBV6-2/TRBV6-3	TRBJ2-1	TRBD2	CASSPLGLAGNEQFF	TGTGCCAGCAGCCCGTTGGGACTAGCAGGCAATGAGCAGTTCTTC
-	TRBV10-1	TRBJ2-3	TRBD1	CASSRTGVADTQYF	TGCGCCAGCAGTCGGACAGGGGTAGCAGATACGCAGTATTTT
-	TRBV5-1	TRBJ1-3	-	CASSQNTGNGNTIYF	TGCGCCAGCAGCCAGAACACAGGGAATGGAAACACCATATATTTT
-	TRBV6-5	TRBJ1-1	-	CASSSPAGIEAFF	TGTGCCAGCAGTTCACCCGCGGGGATTGAGGCTTTCTTT
-	TRBV4-1	TRBJ1-1	-	CASSHTGLDTEAFF	TGCGCCAGCAGCCATACAGGGCTGGATACTGAAGCTTTCTTT
-	TRBV5-1	TRBJ1-2	TRBD1	CASRDRGSHGYTF	TGCGCCAGCAGGGACAGGGGATCTCATGGCTACACCTTC
-	TRBV5-1	TRBJ2-7	-	CASSLQVSSYEQYF	TGCGCCAGCAGCTTACAGGTATCTTCCTACGAGCAGTACTTC
few	TRBV10-2	TRBJ1-6	TRBD1	CASSEFRGQGNSPLHF	TGCGCCAGCAGTGAGTTTCGCGGACAGGGGAATTCACCCCTCCACTTT
-	TRBV7-9	TRBJ1-1	-	CASSLQGEAFF	TGTGCCAGCAGCTTACAGGGTGAAGCTTTCTTT
-	TRBV7-8	TRBJ1-4	-	CASSLPDRVNEKLFF	TGTGCCAGCAGCCTCCCGGACAGAGTTAATGAAAAACTGTTTTTT
once	TRBV10-3	TRBJ2-3	-	CAISETYNTDTQYF	TGTGCCATCAGTGAGACCTATAACACAGATACGCAGTATTTT
-	TRBV2	TRBJ2-1	-	CASSGPLRGGEQFF	TGTGCCAGCAGTGGGCCACTCCGGGGAGGTGAGCAGTTCTTC
-	TRBV9	TRBJ1-1	TRBD1	CASSDSLQGKNTEAFF	TGTGCCAGCAGCGACAGCTTACAGGGGAAGAACACTGAAGCTTTCTTT
-	TRBV15	TRBJ1-4	TRBD1	CATSRGQFNEKLFF	TGTGCCACCAGCAGGGGACAGTTTAATGAAAAACTGTTTTTT
-	TRBV9	TRBJ1-1	-	CASSVAWGVNTEAFF	TGTGCCAGCAGCGTAGCGTGGGGCGTGAACACTGAAGCTTTCTTT
-	TRBV24-1	TRBJ2-3	-	CATSVGMTGTDTQYF	TGTGCCACCAGTGTTGGTATGACAGGCACAGATACGCAGTATTTT
-	TRBV25-1	TRBJ2-3	-	CASSDRGTTSHTDTQYF	TGTGCCAGCAGTGATAGAGGGACAACGAGCCACACAGATACGCAGTATTTT
-	TRBV27	TRBJ1-1	-	CASSFRGNTEAFF	TGTGCCAGCAGTTTTAGAGGGAACACTGAAGCTTTCTTT
-	TRBV6-4	TRBJ2-2	-	CASSDWGETGELFF	TGTGCCAGCAGTGACTGGGGAGAGACCGGGGAGCTGTTTTTT
-	TRBV28	TRBJ1-5	TRBD1	CASSLSGQGGNQPQHF	TGTGCCAGCAGTTTATCGGGACAGGGTGGTAATCAGCCCCAGCATTTT
-	TRBV6-2/TRBV6-3	TRBJ1-5	TRBD1	CASSSTGTNQPQHF	TGTGCCAGCAGTTCGACAGGGACCAATCAGCCCCAGCATTTT
-	TRBV11-2	TRBJ1-4	-	CASSFGNNEKLFF	TGTGCCAGCAGCTTCGGGAATAATGAAAAACTGTTTTTT
-	TRBV6-2/TRBV6-3	TRBJ2-1	-	CASSGQYNEQFF	TGTGCCAGCAGTGGCCAGTACAATGAGCAGTTCTTC
-	TRBV19	TRBJ2-2	TRBD1	CASSTGTGGSGTGELFF	TGTGCCAGTAGTACAGGGACAGGGGGCTCGGGCACCGGGGAGCTGTTTTTT
-	TRBV6-2/TRBV6-3	TRBJ2-3	-	CASSYGGVGTDTQYF	TGTGCCAGCAGTTATGGGGGCGTCGGCACAGATACGCAGTATTTT
-	TRBV9	TRBJ2-3	-	CASSATGSGTDTQYF	TGTGCCAGCAGCGCCACAGGGTCGGGCACAGATACGCAGTATTTT
-	TRBV19	TRBJ2-5	-	CASSILGGAQETQYF	TGTGCCAGTAGTATCTTGGGCGGGGCTCAAGAGACCCAGTACTTC
-	TRBV6-1	TRBJ1-6	TRBD1	CASSEGTGGNSPLHF	TGTGCCAGCAGTGAGGGGACAGGTGGAAATTCACCCCTCCACTTT
-	TRBV7-3	TRBJ2-5	TRBD1	CASSRGQQETQYF	TGTGCCAGCAGCCGGGGACAGCAAGAGACCCAGTACTTC
-	TRBV12-3/TRBV12-4	TRBJ1-1	-	CASEVVLNTEAFF	TGTGCCAGCGAGGTGGTCCTGAACACTGAAGCTTTCTTT
-	TRBV6-5	TRBJ1-2	TRBD1	CASTRAWGTAYGYTF	TGTGCCAGCACCCGCGCGTGGGGGACAGCCTATGGCTACACCTTC
-	TRBV28	TRBJ2-7	TRBD2	CASSSLAGEPSEQYF	TGTGCCAGCAGTTCTCTAGCGGGGGAGCCCTCCGAGCAGTACTTC
once	TRBV18	TRBJ1-4	TRBD1	CASRRTGGDGEKLFF	TGTGCCAGCCGGAGGACAGGGGGCGACGGTGAAAAACTGTTTTTT
-	TRBV18	TRBJ2-7	TRBD1	CASSPLAAGTVGYEQYF	TGTGCCAGCTCACCTCTAGCCGCCGGGACAGTTGGTTACGAGCAGTACTTC
-	TRBV5-1	TRBJ2-1	-	CASSLQDRPNNEQFF	TGCGCCAGCAGCTTACAAGACAGGCCAAACAATGAGCAGTTCTTC
-	TRBV19	TRBJ1-5	TRBD1	CASSIRQGSGNQPQHF	TGTGCCAGTAGTATAAGACAGGGAAGTGGCAATCAGCCCCAGCATTTT
-	TRBV29-1	TRBJ2-7	TRBD2	CSVYGLAGSSYEQYF	TGCAGCGTTTACGGACTAGCGGGGAGCTCCTACGAGCAGTACTTC
-	TRBV10-2	TRBJ1-6	-	CASSALSGQSPLHF	TGCGCCAGCAGTGCTCTATCGGGTCAATCACCCCTCCACTTT
-	TRBV5-1	TRBJ2-2	-	CASSLAQGPGELFF	TGCGCCAGCAGCTTGGCCCAGGGGCCCGGGGAGCTGTTTTTT